This TCR beta chain originates from a study of tumor-infiltrating lymphocytes in localized non-small cell lung cancer (dated by TCRdb to the early 2020s). Context from the whole study: The cohort covered several histologies, both smokers and never-smokers, and patients whose samples were collected after neoadjuvant chemotherapy. The paired tumor versus uninvolved lung comparison of immunoSEQ T-cell fraction included roughly 60 patients. In total, the ICON cohort consisted of over a hundred surgical patients with localized non-small cell lung cancer who had their tumors resected. Each patient provided resected tumor tissue plus uninvolved lung tissue from the same patient, with the uninvolved lung tissue described as non-adjacent to the tumor. Alongside flow cytometry, multiplex immunofluorescence, RNA-seq, exome sequencing and proteomics, TCR sequencing was applied to the same patients as one of several integrated assays. Here is what the overall study found, with its caveats: Higher T cell infiltration in tumors than in uninvolved lung tissue was supported by TCRbeta sequencing, consistent with immunofluorescence CD3 counts. Assay coverage varied across patients depending on available tissue quantity, so only a subset of the cohort had TCR sequencing. No association of tumor T-cell fraction from TCR sequencing with recurrence-free survival was found (p = 0.61). Because different pieces of the same tissue were used for different assays, technical variation could not be separated from intratumor heterogeneity. The TCR-derived T-cell fraction showed no difference between the flow cytometry-defined immunotypes IM1 (good prognosis) and IM2 (poor prognosis).

The immunoSEQ assay used for TCR sequencing gave the T-cell fraction in both tumor and uninvolved lung tissue. The source study handled its data this way. To analyze survival, patients were divided into a high T-cell fraction group (upper tertile) and a low T-cell fraction group (lower two tertiles), and the two groups were compared using a log-rank test. Paired tumor versus uninvolved lung differences in T-cell fraction were tested with a signed-rank test. As stored in TCRdb, this immuneACCESS dataset retains in-frame rearrangements with V and J assigned. A fraction of the clones does not appear; measured against another copy, unresolved V genes explain less than half of the discrepancy, and the remainder lacks a known reason. The V and J calls and clone size were taken over from that table, and D and trimming were inferred from the DNA. For this sample the table gives around 8,900 clones, of which 55% to 75% were detected only once. Jointly, the top ten make up approximately 15% of the sample.

The first patient joined ICON in early 2016, and enrollment wrapped up when the last patient was enrolled in the second half of 2018. A subcohort of 76 patients provided fresh tumor and matched uninvolved tissue for in-depth immune analyses, with TCR sequencing among those analyses. DNA for TCR sequencing was isolated from bulk tissue, and no cell sorting was done. The CDR3 has 16 amino acids, counting the end cysteine and phenylalanine. CDR3 DNA only is kept here, 48 bases in frame from base 1. The junction carries 17 bases between V and J, which are trimmed by 5 bases and 1 base respectively. The CDR1 and CDR2 encoded by the germline V gene (reference sequence) are MNHNY and SVGAGI. Details on this clone: Its antigen target is currently unknown. No base quality information exists; no much larger clone differs at one position.

Material: lung tumor tissue. The sequence joins TRBV6-6 to TRBJ1-1; too little of a D gene remains to name it. The sequence came from a human donor with non-small cell lung cancer. The DNA sequence follows: TGTGCCAGCAGTCCTCCTGTGGGAGGAACGAACACTGAAGCTTTCTTT. Its translation is CASSPPVGGTNTEAFF.